A selection of T cell receptor beta chains follows, all from one sample in a study of blood T cell repertoires in COVID-19. Clones were sequenced by immunoSEQ multiplex PCR, and TCRdb holds only the in-frame ones, with some missing. The sample consists of fewer than 400,000 clones, more than 70% of them appearing once. Sample: peripheral blood. These receptor sequences come from a man aged 25-40 years with active or convalescent COVID-19. The CDR3 runs from the conserved cysteine through the conserved F or W. The D gene is left open where the match is weak. Size values are once, few and many counts, or a class for expanded clones, and some rows have none.

TGTGCCAGCAGACCACATCAGGGGTCCGAGCAGTACTTC | CASRPHQGSEQYF | NA | TRBV6-5 | NA | TRBJ2-7
TGTGCCAGCAGCTTAGTATCTGAAGCTTTCTTT | CASSLVSEAFF | NA | TRBV7-9 | NA | TRBJ1-1
TGTGCCAGCTCGACAGGGAAGGGAGTCAACACTGAAGCTTTCTTT | CASSTGKGVNTEAFF | few | TRBV5-4 | TRBD1 | TRBJ1-1
TGCAGCGGGGGGGGCAATGAAAAACTGTTTTTT | CSGGGNEKLFF | NA | TRBV29-1 | NA | TRBJ1-4
TGTGCCAGCAGCGGACAGGGACTTAACTATGGCTACACCTTC | CASSGQGLNYGYTF | NA | TRBV7-9 | TRBD1 | TRBJ1-2
TGTGCCAGTAGTATAGCTCGGGATCGGGAGACCCAGTACTTC | CASSIARDRETQYF | NA | TRBV19 | NA | TRBJ2-5
TGTGCCAGCAGTGATTGGACAGGGCCTAACTATGGCTACACCTTC | CASSDWTGPNYGYTF | NA | TRBV25-1 | TRBD1 | TRBJ1-2
TGCAGCGTTTCAGAGGGGACAGGGAATGAAAAACTGTTTTTT | CSVSEGTGNEKLFF | NA | TRBV29-1 | TRBD1 | TRBJ1-4
TGTGCCAGCAGCCAACGCCGCCGGGACAACTCTACGGGGCAGTACTTC | CASSQRRRDNSTGQYF | NA | TRBV3-1/TRBV3-2 | NA | TRBJ2-7
TGTGCCAGCAGCTTGGGGACAGGGGTGGATGAGACCCAGTACTTC | CASSLGTGVDETQYF | NA | TRBV11-3 | TRBD1 | TRBJ2-5
TGCGCCAGCAGCTTGCGAAAGCGACTAGCGGGAGTCACTAGCACAGATACGCAGTATTTT | CASSLRKRLAGVTSTDTQYF | NA | TRBV5-1 | TRBD2 | TRBJ2-3
TGTGCCAGCAGCCCAACCCCAATCCAGGGAGGCTATGGCTACACCTTC | CASSPTPIQGGYGYTF | NA | TRBV7-3 | NA | TRBJ1-2
TGTGCCAGCAGCCGTCAGGGGGTTTCCCTGGGGACTGAAGCTTTCTTT | CASSRQGVSLGTEAFF | NA | TRBV7-9 | TRBD1 | TRBJ1-1
TGCGCCAGCAGCTTGCCCCGGGTCAGGGGGGACACTGAAGCTTTCTTT | CASSLPRVRGDTEAFF | NA | TRBV5-1 | TRBD1 | TRBJ1-1
TGTGCCAGCAGCTTAGGGCCGGCGGGCTCTGGAAACACCATATATTTT | CASSLGPAGSGNTIYF | few | TRBV7-2 | NA | TRBJ1-3
TGTGCCAGTAGTGGGACAGGGGGCGGTCAGCCCCAGCATTTT | CASSGTGGGQPQHF | NA | TRBV19 | TRBD1 | TRBJ1-5
TGCGCCAGCAGCCAAGGTCCAGGGTACGAGCAGTACTTC | CASSQGPGYEQYF | NA | TRBV4-3 | NA | TRBJ2-7
TGTGCCAGCAGCTCTGACATATTGCCCCAGCATTTT | CASSSDILPQHF | few | TRBV28 | NA | TRBJ1-5
TGTGCCAGTAGTACGGGGGGGGTTCTCGAGACCCAGTACTTC | CASSTGGVLETQYF | NA | TRBV19 | TRBD2 | TRBJ2-5
TGTGCTGGGGGCGCGAATAATTCACCCCTCCACTTT | CAGGANNSPLHF | NA | TRBV30 | NA | TRBJ1-6
TGTGCCAGCAGCTTTCAGGGTGATTCACCCCTCCACTTT | CASSFQGDSPLHF | NA | TRBV11-2 | NA | TRBJ1-6
TGTGCCAGCAGCGTATATGAGGTAGCCGGCTACGAGCAGTACTTC | CASSVYEVAGYEQYF | NA | TRBV9 | NA | TRBJ2-7
TGTGCCAGCAGCTTTTCACAGGACGTGAATACGCAGTATTTT | CASSFSQDVNTQYF | NA | TRBV7-9 | NA | TRBJ2-3
TGTGCCAGCAGCGTAGGGATCGGGACAAATCAGCCCCAGCATTTT | CASSVGIGTNQPQHF | NA | TRBV9 | NA | TRBJ1-5
TGCAGTGCTAGAGTGACCAGGGTGCACACCTTC | CSARVTRVHTF | NA | TRBV20-1 | NA | TRBJ1-2
TGTGCCAGCAGTTTACCCGGGGACTATGGCTACACCTTC | CASSLPGDYGYTF | few | TRBV28 | NA | TRBJ1-2
TGTGCCAGCACCCTGAGCTCTGGAAACACCATATATTTT | CASTLSSGNTIYF | NA | TRBV6-5 | NA | TRBJ1-3
TGCGCCAGCAGCGTGGACAGAAATTCTGGAAACACCATATATTTT | CASSVDRNSGNTIYF | NA | TRBV5-1 | NA | TRBJ1-3
TGTGCCAGCAGCACGGACAGGGAAGCCTATAATTCACCCCTCCACTTT | CASSTDREAYNSPLHF | NA | TRBV5-5 | TRBD1 | TRBJ1-6
TGTGCCAGCTCACCCGACAGGGGAACCGGGGAGCTGTTTTTT | CASSPDRGTGELFF | few | TRBV18 | TRBD1 | TRBJ2-2
TGTGCCAGCAGCAGATCTAGGTACAATGAGCAGTTCTTC | CASSRSRYNEQFF | NA | TRBV6-5 | NA | TRBJ2-1
TGTGCCAGCAGTGAATGGGGGGGAAAGGGGACTGAAGCTTTCTTT | CASSEWGGKGTEAFF | NA | TRBV25-1 | NA | TRBJ1-1
TGTGCCAGCAGTGAGACGACTAGCGGGAGAGAGACCCAGTACTTC | CASSETTSGRETQYF | NA | TRBV6-1 | TRBD2 | TRBJ2-5
TGTGCCAGCAGTACAGGGGACGACACAGATACGCAGTATTTT | CASSTGDDTDTQYF | NA | TRBV6-4 | TRBD1 | TRBJ2-3
TGTGCCAGTGAACCAGGGGTGAACACTGAAGCTTTCTTT | CASEPGVNTEAFF | NA | TRBV19 | NA | TRBJ1-1
TGTGCCAGCAGCGTACCAGGGCTAGGAAACACCATATATTTT | CASSVPGLGNTIYF | NA | TRBV11-1 | NA | TRBJ1-3
TGTGCCAGCTCACCTGACAACGCCGGGGAGCTGTTTTTT | CASSPDNAGELFF | NA | TRBV18 | NA | TRBJ2-2